The 8 T cell receptor beta chains below all came from one sample that was sequenced in a study of blood T cell repertoires in COVID-19. This table comes from immunoSEQ multiplex PCR, and its TCRdb copy is limited to in-frame clones, with some not included. The sample includes some 330,000 clones, around nine tenths of them seen just once. The sequencing sample was made of peripheral blood. These receptors all come from a woman in her thirties with COVID-19, enrolled during active disease.

The chain carries TRBV28 and TRBJ1-2; 8 bases map to TRBD1. Germline trimming cut 5 bases from V and 7 bases from J; bases unmatched to any gene: 15. This CDR3 has 16 residues. Germline CDR1 MDHEN, CDR2 SYDVKM. This chain's CDR3 is CASSRIPGGRGGGYTF. CDR3 sequence (DNA): TGTGCCAGCAGTAGAATCCCAGGGGGCAGGGGAGGTGGCTACACCTTC.

J is TRBJ2-5 and V is TRBV30; no clear D gene. The CDR3 runs 12 residues. Trimming shortened V by 0 bases and J by 4 bases, and 6 bases separated the two germline ends. In germline, CDR1 is GTSNPN, CDR2 SVGIG (reference sequence). The CDR3 loop reads CAWSVPGETQYF. CDR3 DNA: TGTGCCTGGAGTGTTCCCGGAGAGACCCAGTACTTC.

The chain joins TRBV14 to TRBJ2-3; D is ambiguous. Trimming shortened V by 1 base and J by 0 bases, and 20 bases separated the two germline ends. Germline V CDR1 and CDR2: SGHDN, FVKESK. CDR3 size: 19 residues. CDR3 sequence reads: CASSQVTAAFWISTDTQYF. The CDR3 DNA reads as TGTGCCAGCAGCCAAGTCACAGCCGCATTCTGGATTAGCACAGATACGCAGTATTTT.

With regard to this clone: Sequence at one end of the junction differs from germline and may be a read error. The V gene is TRBV11-2, the J gene TRBJ1-6; D remains ambiguous. The CDR3 spans 15 residues. CDR1 is SGHAT, CDR2 FQNNGV, per germline. CDR3 in amino acids: CASSLLAPYNSPLHF. The CDR3 DNA sequence: TGTGCCAGCAGCCTCTTAGCGCCCTACAATTCACCCCTCCACTTT.

This clone has a single count. V and J are TRBV2 and TRBJ1-1; maybe TRBD1 (5 bases). Per germline, CDR1 SNHLY and CDR2 FYNNEI. Between the trimmed V and J ends, which lost 7 bases and 0 bases, there was a span of 12 bases. This CDR3 has 14 amino acids. As DNA, the CDR3 is TGTGCCAGCACCGAGACAGACGTGAACACTGAAGCTTTCTTT. Translated, it gives CASTETDVNTEAFF.

The chain uses TRBV6-5 and TRBJ2-7; TRBD1 matches 7 bases. After removal of 6 bases from V and 7 bases from J, the junction contained 9 bases not matched to a gene. Germline-derived CDR1 and CDR2 are MNHEY and SVGAGI. CDR3 length: 13 amino acids. Written as DNA, the CDR3 is TGTGCCAGCAGCCCCACTTACAGGGGTGAGCAGTACGTC. It encodes CASSPTYRGEQYV.

This clone has a single count. The genes are TRBV2 and TRBJ2-3, with D hard to call. V was cut by 7 bases and J by 4 bases, with 12 bases left in between. The CDR3 sequence is 13 residues long. Per the germline V gene, CDR1 is SNHLY and CDR2 is FYNNEI. The DNA of the CDR3 is TGTGCCAGCACCCTAGAAGTCTCAGATACGCAGTATTTT. Its protein product is CASTLEVSDTQYF. Full variable domain (missing parts from reference TRBV2 and TRBJ2-3): EPEVTQTPSHQVTQMGQEVILRCVPISNHLYFYWYRQILGQKVEFLVSFYNNEISEKSEIFDDQFSVERPDGSNFTLKIRSTKLEDSAMYFCASTLEVSDTQYFGPGTRLTVL.

The chain carries TRBV7-8 and TRBJ1-3, with 9 bases matching TRBD1. V lost 2 bases to trimming and J lost 4 bases; unmatched junction nucleotides: 3. CDR1 is SGHVS, CDR2 FQNEAQ, per germline. The CDR3 loop spans 15 amino acids. The CDR3 DNA reads TGTGCCAGCAGCTTAAGACAGGGGGGCGGAAACACCATATATTTT. It encodes CASSLRQGGGNTIYF.